Following are 13 T cell receptor beta chains from one sample sequenced in a study of blood T cell repertoires in COVID-19. Repertoires were generated with immunoSEQ multiplex PCR, while TCRdb's copy carries only in-frame clones and drops some. The sample contains approximately 52,000 clones, about 91% of which appear only once. Sequenced input: peripheral blood. These receptors all stem from a middle-aged man with active COVID-19.

This chain links TRBV4-2 with TRBJ1-6; D not resolved. The CDR3 is made up of 14 amino acids. Germline V gives CDR1 LGHNA, CDR2 YNFKEQ. V dropped 0 bases and J dropped 7 bases, with 7 bases sitting between them. The CDR3 reads CASSQDAGNSPLHF. CDR3 nucleotide sequence: TGTGCCAGCAGCCAAGATGCGGGAAATTCACCCCTCCACTTT.

This rearrangement joins TRBV5-1 to TRBJ2-1, with TRBD1 matching over 9 bases. Germline V gene sequence: CDR1 SGHRS, CDR2 YFSETQ. V was pared by 4 bases and J by 8 bases, with 10 bases of the junction left unmatched. This CDR3 is 15 amino acids long. As DNA, the CDR3 is TGCGCCAGCAGCCTCGGGACAGGGCGAATGGATGAGCAGTTCTTC. This sequence encodes CASSLGTGRMDEQFF. Looking up the rest from reference TRBV5-1 and TRBJ2-1 gives the full variable domain: KAGVTQTPRYLIKTRGQQVTLSCSPISGHRSVSWYQQTPGQGLQFLFEYFSETQRNKGNFPGRFSGRQFSNSRSEMNVSTLELGDSALYLCASSLGTGRMDEQFFGPGTRLTVL.

V usage is TRBV25-1 and J usage is TRBJ2-2, with TRBD1 as a possible D gene (6 bases). V was cut by 2 bases and J by 4 bases, with 14 bases left in between. The CDR3 length is 16 residues. Germline CDR1 reads MGHDK; CDR2 reads SYGVNS. The CDR3 nucleotides are TGTGCCAGCAGTGAAACAGGGTTGTATGCCACCGGGGAGCTGTTTTTT. Translated, it gives CASSETGLYATGELFF.

This chain uses TRBV11-3 with TRBJ2-7; tentatively, D is TRBD1 (5 bases). Germline V CDR1 and CDR2: SGHNT, YENEEA. This CDR3 comprises 16 residues. The germline V and J ends were trimmed by 5 bases and 6 bases, with 23 bases remaining between them. The CDR3 region is CASSPVQGNTPGEQYF. DNA for the CDR3: TGTGCCAGCAGCCCGGTCCAGGGAAACACGCCGGGCGAGCAGTACTTC.

The gene calls are TRBV4-2 and TRBJ1-2, with 8 bases identical to TRBD1. The length of the CDR3 is 13 residues. V dropped 4 bases and J dropped 8; count of bases not matched to a gene: 6. CDR1 is LGHNA, CDR2 YNFKEQ, per germline. As DNA, the CDR3 is TGTGCCAGCAGCCCCCAGGGACAGGTCGGCTACACCTTC. This encodes CASSPQGQVGYTF.

The rearrangement uses TRBV6-4 and TRBJ1-2; TRBD1 might be the D (5 bases). CDR1 and CDR2 from the germline V gene are MRHNA and SNTAGT. The CDR3 spans 13 residues. The V and J ends lost 5 bases and 8 bases respectively, with 15 bases between them. The CDR3 is CASSTDSQNGYTF. In nucleotides, the CDR3 is TGTGCCAGCAGTACCGACAGCCAAAACGGCTACACCTTC.

The chain carries TRBV18 and TRBJ2-5, with TRBD1 identical over 11 bases. Germline V lookup: CDR1 KGHSH, CDR2 LQKENI. J was trimmed by 2 bases and V by 3 bases; bases with no gene match: 8. The CDR3 covers 17 residues. CDR3 DNA: TGTGCCAGCTCACCCGGGACGGGACAGGGGGTTCAAGAGACCCAGTACTTC. This encodes CASSPGTGQGVQETQYF.

The chain links TRBV24-1 to TRBJ2-2; D uncertain. The CDR3 sequence is 16 residues long. CDR1 KGHDR and CDR2 SFDVKD come from the germline V gene. Deletions cut 2 bases from V and 1 base from J, with 10 bases between. The CDR3 sequence is CATSDSAGLNTGELFF. The CDR3 DNA sequence: TGTGCCACCAGTGATTCTGCAGGTTTGAACACCGGGGAGCTGTTTTTT.

This clone turned up a few times. This sequence joins TRBV21-1 and TRBJ1-5. TRBV21-1 is tagged as a pseudogene. CDR3 length: 19 residues. As DNA, the CDR3 is TGTGCCACCAAAAAAGGAGGGAGGTCAGGGTCACGACGCAATCAGCCCCAGCATTTT. This gives the protein CATKKGGRSGSRRNQPQHF.

The gene calls are TRBV12-3 or TRBV12-4 and TRBJ2-7; D possibly corresponds to TRBD2 (6 bases). The CDR3 has 13 amino acids. The V gene lost 6 bases and the J gene lost 3 bases, with 12 bases spanning the gap. The CDR3, as DNA: TGTGCCAGCAGGTCCGGGACTCTCTACGAGCAGTACTTC. It encodes CASRSGTLYEQYF.

This sequence joins TRBV13 and TRBJ1-6; a weak D match, TRBD1 (5 bases). Trimming stripped 5 bases from V and 6 bases from J, with 26 bases between. Per the germline V gene, CDR1 is PRHDT and CDR2 is FYEKMQ (reference sequence). This CDR3 is built from 19 residues. The CDR3 nucleotides are TGTGCCAGCAGCGGCAGACGCGAAGATAGGTCCGGGGGTAATTCACCCCTCCACTTT. It yields the protein CASSGRREDRSGGNSPLHF. The entire variable domain, with the rest obtained from reference TRBV13 and TRBJ1-6, is as follows: AAGVIQSPRHLIKEKRETATLKCYPIPRHDTVYWYQQGPGQDPQFLISFYEKMQSDKGSIPDRFSAQQFSDYHSELNMSSLELGDSALYFCASSGRREDRSGGNSPLHFGNGTRLTVT.

The chain is built from TRBV9 and TRBJ2-5; 14 bases match TRBD2. Per germline, CDR1 SGDLS and CDR2 YYNGEE. Germline trimming cut 4 bases from V and 6 bases from J; bases unmatched to any gene: 5. This CDR3 has 15 residues. CDR3 coding DNA: TGTGCCAGCAGCATTGGACTAGCGGGAGGACAGACCCAGTACTTC. This codes for CASSIGLAGGQTQYF.

This sequence joins TRBV5-1 and TRBJ2-2; no clear D gene. This CDR3 is built from 16 residues. In germline, CDR1 is SGHRS, CDR2 YFSETQ. V was trimmed by 4 bases and J by 0 bases, leaving 13 bases between them. CDR3 nucleotides: TGCGCCAGCAGCGCCGTTAGCAGTTCGAACACCGGGGAGCTGTTTTTT. Translating gives CASSAVSSSNTGELFF.